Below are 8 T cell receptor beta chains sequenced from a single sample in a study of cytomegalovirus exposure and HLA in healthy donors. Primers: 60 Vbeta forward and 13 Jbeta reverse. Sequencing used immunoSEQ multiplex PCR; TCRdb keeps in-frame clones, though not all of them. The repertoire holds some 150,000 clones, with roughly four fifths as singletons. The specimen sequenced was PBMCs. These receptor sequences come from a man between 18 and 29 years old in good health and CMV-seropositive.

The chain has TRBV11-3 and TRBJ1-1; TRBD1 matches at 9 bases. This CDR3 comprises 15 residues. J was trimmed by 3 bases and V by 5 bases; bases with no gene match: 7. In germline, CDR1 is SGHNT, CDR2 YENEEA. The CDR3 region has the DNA TGTGCCAGCAGCCGCGGACAGGGGATGGACACTGAAGCTTTCTTT. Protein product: CASSRGQGMDTEAFF.

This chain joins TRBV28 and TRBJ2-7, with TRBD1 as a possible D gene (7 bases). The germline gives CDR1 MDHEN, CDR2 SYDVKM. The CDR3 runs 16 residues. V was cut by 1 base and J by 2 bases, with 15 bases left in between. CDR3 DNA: TGTGCCAGCAGTTTATTCCCGAGCAGGGGGGCCTACGAGCAGTACTTC. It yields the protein CASSLFPSRGAYEQYF.

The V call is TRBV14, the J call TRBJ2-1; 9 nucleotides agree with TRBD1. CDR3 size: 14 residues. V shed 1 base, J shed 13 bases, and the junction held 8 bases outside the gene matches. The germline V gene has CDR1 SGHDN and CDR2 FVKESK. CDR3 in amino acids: CASSQGGTGISQFF. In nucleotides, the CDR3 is TGTGCCAGCAGCCAAGGGGGGACAGGGATCTCACAGTTCTTC.

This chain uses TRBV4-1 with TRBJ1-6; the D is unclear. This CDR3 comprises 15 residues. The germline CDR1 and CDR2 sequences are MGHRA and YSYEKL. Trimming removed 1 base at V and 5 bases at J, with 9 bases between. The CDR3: CASSQVDGDNSPLHF. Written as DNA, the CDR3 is TGCGCCAGCAGCCAAGTCGACGGGGATAATTCACCCCTCCACTTT.

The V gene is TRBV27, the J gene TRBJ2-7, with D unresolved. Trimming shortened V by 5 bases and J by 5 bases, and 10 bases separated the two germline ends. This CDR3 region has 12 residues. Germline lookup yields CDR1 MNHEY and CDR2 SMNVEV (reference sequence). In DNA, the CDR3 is TGTGCCAGCAGTGCTGGGCACCACGAGCAGTACTTC. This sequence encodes CASSAGHHEQYF.

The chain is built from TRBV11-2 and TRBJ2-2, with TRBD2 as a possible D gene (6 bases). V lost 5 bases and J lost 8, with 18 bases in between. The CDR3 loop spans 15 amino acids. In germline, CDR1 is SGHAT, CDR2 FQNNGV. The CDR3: CASSPRTTPEGELFF. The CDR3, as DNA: TGTGCCAGCAGCCCCCGGACTACCCCTGAGGGGGAGCTGTTTTTT.

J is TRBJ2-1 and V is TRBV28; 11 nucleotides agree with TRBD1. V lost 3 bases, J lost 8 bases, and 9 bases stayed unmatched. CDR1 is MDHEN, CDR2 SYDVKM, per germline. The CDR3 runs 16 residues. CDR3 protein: CASSFQRDRGIHEQFF. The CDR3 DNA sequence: TGTGCCAGCAGTTTTCAACGGGACAGGGGGATCCATGAGCAGTTCTTC.

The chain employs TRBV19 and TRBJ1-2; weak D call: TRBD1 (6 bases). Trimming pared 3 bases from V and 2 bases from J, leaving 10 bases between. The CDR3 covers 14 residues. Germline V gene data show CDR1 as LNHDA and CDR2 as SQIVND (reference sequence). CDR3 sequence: CASSMGTKNYGYTF. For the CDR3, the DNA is TGTGCCAGTAGTATGGGGACAAAGAACTATGGCTACACCTTC.